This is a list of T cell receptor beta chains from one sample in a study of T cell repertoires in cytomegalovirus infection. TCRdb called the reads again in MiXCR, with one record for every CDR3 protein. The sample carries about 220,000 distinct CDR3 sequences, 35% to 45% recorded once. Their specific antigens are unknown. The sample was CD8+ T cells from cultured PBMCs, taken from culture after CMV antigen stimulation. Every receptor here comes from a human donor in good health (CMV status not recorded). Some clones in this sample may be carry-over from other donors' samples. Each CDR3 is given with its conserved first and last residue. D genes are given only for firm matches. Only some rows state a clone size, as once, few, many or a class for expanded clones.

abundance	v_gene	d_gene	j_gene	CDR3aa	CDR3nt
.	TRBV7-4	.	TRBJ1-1	CASSPTWGTEGCTEAFF	TGTGCCAGCAGTCCAACGTGGGGGACCGAGGGTTGCACTGAAGCTTTCTTT
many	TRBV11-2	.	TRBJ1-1	CASSFRGINTEAFF	TGTGCCAGCAGCTTCAGGGGTATTAACACTGAAGCTTTCTTT
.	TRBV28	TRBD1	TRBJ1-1	CASTGQGEGTEAFF	TGTGCCAGCACCGGACAGGGGGAGGGCACTGAAGCTTTCTTT
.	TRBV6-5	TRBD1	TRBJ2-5	CASMEEGARETQYF	TGTGCCAGCATGGAAGAGGGGGCGAGGGAGACCCAGTACTTC
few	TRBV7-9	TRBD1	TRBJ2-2	CASSEPGTENTGELFF	TGTGCCAGCAGCGAGCCCGGGACAGAGAACACCGGGGAGCTGTTTTTT
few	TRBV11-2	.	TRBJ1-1	CASSYSTEAFF	TGTGCCAGCAGCTACAGCACTGAAGCTTTCTTT
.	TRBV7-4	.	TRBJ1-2	CASRPPGTTAHGYTF	TGTGCCAGCAGACCGCCCGGAACCACCGCACATGGCTACACCTTC
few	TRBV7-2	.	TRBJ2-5	CASSLGVGKETQYF	TGTGCCAGCAGCTTAGGGGTGGGGAAGGAGACCCAGTACTTC
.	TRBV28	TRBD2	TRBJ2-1	CASSLIAGGLGDEQFF	TGTGCCAGCAGTTTAATAGCGGGAGGGCTGGGGGATGAGCAGTTCTTC
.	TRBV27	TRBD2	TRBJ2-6	CASSHRLAGGSGANVLTF	TGTGCCAGCAGTCACAGACTAGCGGGAGGGAGTGGGGCCAACGTCCTGACTTTC
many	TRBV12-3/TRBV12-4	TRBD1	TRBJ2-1	CASRFGTDNEQFF	TGTGCCAGCAGATTCGGGACAGACAATGAGCAGTTCTTC
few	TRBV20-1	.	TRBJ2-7	CSARSPVSSYEQYF	TGCAGTGCTAGATCCCCGGTCAGCTCCTACGAGCAGTACTTC
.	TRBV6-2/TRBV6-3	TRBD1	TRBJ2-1	CASSYSTQGARYNEQFF	TGTGCCAGCAGTTACTCCACACAGGGGGCGAGGTACAATGAGCAGTTCTTC
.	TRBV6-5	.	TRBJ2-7	CASSYSKQGFSYEQYF	TGTGCCAGCAGTTACTCGAAACAGGGATTCTCCTACGAGCAGTACTTC
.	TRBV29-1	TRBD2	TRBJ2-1	CSVEDRGTRGNEQFF	TGCAGCGTTGAAGATCGGGGGACTAGGGGCAATGAGCAGTTCTTC
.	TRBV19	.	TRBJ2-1	CASSIRRISYNEQFF	TGTGCCAGTAGTATCCGGCGGATTTCCTACAATGAGCAGTTCTTC
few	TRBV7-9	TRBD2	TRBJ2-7	CASSPGTSGYSYEQYF	TGTGCCAGCAGCCCTGGGACTAGCGGGTACTCCTACGAGCAGTACTTC
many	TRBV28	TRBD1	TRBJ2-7	CATRRTGIYEQYF	TGTGCCACCCGACGGACAGGGATCTACGAGCAGTACTTC
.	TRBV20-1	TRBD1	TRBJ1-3	CSATQPGQGIGLSGNTIYF	TGCAGTGCTACCCAGCCGGGACAGGGGATCGGCCTCTCTGGAAACACCATATATTTT
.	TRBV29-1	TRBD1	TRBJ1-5	CSVSGTGGNQPQHF	TGCAGCGTCTCCGGGACAGGAGGCAATCAGCCCCAGCATTTT
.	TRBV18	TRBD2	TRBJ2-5	CASSVDSGTSGGAPQETQYF	TGTGCCAGCTCAGTCGACTCCGGGACTAGCGGGGGTGCCCCCCAAGAGACCCAGTACTTC
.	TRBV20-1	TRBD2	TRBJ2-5	CSARALRLAGDPYKETQYF	TGCAGTGCTAGAGCCCTCAGACTAGCGGGGGACCCTTACAAAGAGACCCAGTACTTC
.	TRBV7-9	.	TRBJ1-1	CASSKTGSAGAFF	TGTGCCAGCAGCAAAACAGGGAGCGCTGGAGCTTTCTTT
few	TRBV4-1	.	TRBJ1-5	CASSQERGASNQPQHF	TGCGCCAGCAGCCAAGAGCGCGGTGCGAGCAATCAGCCCCAGCATTTT
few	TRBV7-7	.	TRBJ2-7	CASSLAPGTYEQYF	TGTGCTAGCAGCTTAGCCCCGGGGACCTACGAGCAGTACTTC
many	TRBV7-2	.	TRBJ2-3	CASSFLPGDTQYF	TGTGCCAGCAGCTTTCTACCCGGGGATACGCAGTATTTT
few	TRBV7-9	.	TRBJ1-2	CASSLATDGYTF	TGTGCCAGCAGCTTAGCGACGGATGGCTACACCTTC
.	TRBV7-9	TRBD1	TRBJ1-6	CASSLQVHRGKGSPLHF	TGTGCCAGCAGCTTACAAGTTCACAGGGGCAAGGGGTCACCCCTCCACTTT
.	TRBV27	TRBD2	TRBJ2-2	CASSPGTSGVGGELFF	TGTGCCAGCAGTCCAGGGACTAGCGGAGTAGGCGGGGAGCTGTTTTTT
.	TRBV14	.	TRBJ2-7	CASSQAPSSYEQYF	TGTGCCAGCAGCCAAGCGCCTAGCTCCTACGAGCAGTACTTC
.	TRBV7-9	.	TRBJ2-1	CASSLQTGAVYNEQFF	TGTGCCAGCAGCTTACAGACGGGAGCTGTATACAATGAGCAGTTCTTC
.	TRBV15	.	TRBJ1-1	CATSSPLTANTEAFF	TGTGCCACCAGCAGTCCCCTGACAGCGAACACTGAAGCTTTCTTT
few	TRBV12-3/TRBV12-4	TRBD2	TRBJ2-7	CASSSLLASYEQYF	TGTGCCAGCAGTTCGTTACTAGCGTCCTACGAGCAGTACTTC
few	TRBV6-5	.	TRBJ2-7	CASSGVRDRGFPRDYEQYF	TGTGCCAGCTCAGGGGTGCGGGACAGAGGTTTTCCCCGGGACTACGAGCAGTACTTC
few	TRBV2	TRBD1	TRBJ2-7	CASSVWDREAYEQYF	TGTGCCAGCAGTGTTTGGGACAGGGAAGCCTACGAGCAGTACTTC
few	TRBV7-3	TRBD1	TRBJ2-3	CASSPSGGLTDTQYF	TGTGCCAGCAGCCCCTCAGGGGGCTTAACAGATACGCAGTATTTT
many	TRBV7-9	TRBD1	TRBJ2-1	CASSSPGRGWGQGDNEQFF	TGTGCCAGCAGCTCCCCTGGGCGTGGTTGGGGACAGGGCGACAATGAGCAGTTCTTC
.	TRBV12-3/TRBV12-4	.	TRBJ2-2	CASSLGGYTGELFF	TGTGCCAGCAGTTTGGGGGGCTACACCGGGGAGCTGTTTTTT
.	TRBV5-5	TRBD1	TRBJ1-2	CASSPDRGVLYGYTF	TGTGCCAGCAGCCCCGACAGGGGGGTTCTCTATGGCTACACCTTC
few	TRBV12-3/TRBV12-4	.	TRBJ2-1	CASSLGPFPNEQFF	TGTGCCAGCAGTTTAGGGCCCTTCCCCAATGAGCAGTTCTTC
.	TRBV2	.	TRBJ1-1	CASIPPGGGGTEAFF	TGTGCCAGCATTCCCCCGGGGGGCGGAGGTACTGAAGCTTTCTTT
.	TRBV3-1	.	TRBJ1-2	CASSEAGVYGYTF	TGTGCCAGCAGCGAGGCCGGGGTATATGGCTACACCTTC
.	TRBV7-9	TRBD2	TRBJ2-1	CASSLGERGAVLDEQFF	TGTGCCAGCAGCTTAGGGGAGCGGGGGGCCGTCCTCGATGAGCAGTTCTTC
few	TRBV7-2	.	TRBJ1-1	CASRTGGVTEAFF	TGTGCCAGCAGGACGGGGGGGGTCACTGAAGCTTTCTTT
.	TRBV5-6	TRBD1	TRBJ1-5	CASSLARTGINQPQHF	TGTGCCAGCAGCTTGGCACGGACAGGGATCAATCAGCCCCAGCATTTT
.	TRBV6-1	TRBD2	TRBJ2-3	CASSERFAVAGGDTQYF	TGTGCCAGCAGTGAACGGTTTGCGGTAGCGGGAGGAGATACGCAGTATTTT
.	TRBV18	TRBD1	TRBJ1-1	CASSLNRGLRTEAFF	TGTGCCAGCTCACTTAACAGGGGGCTGAGGACTGAAGCTTTCTTT
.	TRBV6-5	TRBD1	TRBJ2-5	CASSFRDRGGETQYF	TGTGCCAGCAGTTTTCGGGACAGGGGAGGAGAGACCCAGTACTTC
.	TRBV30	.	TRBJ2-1	CAWSVASGNKFF	.